A selection of T cell receptor beta chains follows, all from one sample in a study of T cells in Graves' hyperthyroidism and ophthalmopathy. MiXCR, run by TCRdb on the multiplex PCR reads, gives a single entry per CDR3 protein. The sample shows 380,000 or so distinct CDR3 sequences, approximately 15% of them seen only once. Sequenced sample: blood. The source of these receptors is a woman aged 25-40 years with Graves' hyperthyroidism. The CDR3 runs from the conserved cysteine through the conserved F or W. A D gene is named only where the DNA matches it firmly. The size of a clone is reported for some rows only, either as once, few or many, or as a class for expanded clones.

>TRBV4-3|NA|TRBJ2-3|16|TRBD2
CASSHDISGSTDTQYF
TGCGCCAGCAGCCACGATATTAGCGGGAGCACAGATACGCAGTATTTT
>TRBV20-1|many|TRBJ2-3|13|NA
CTQQGGVTDTQYF
TGCACCCAACAGGGAGGGGTCACAGATACGCAGTATTTT
>TRBV3-1|NA|TRBJ1-2|15|TRBD1
CASSQNRGPNYGYTF
TGTGCCAGCAGCCAGAACAGGGGACCTAACTATGGCTACACCTTC
>TRBV7-9|many|TRBJ2-5|16|TRBD2
CASSPGLAVEMETQYF
TGTGCCAGCAGCCCTGGACTAGCGGTGGAGATGGAGACCCAGTACTTC
>TRBV20-1|many|TRBJ1-1|13|NA
CSARDGQYTEAFF
TGCAGTGCTAGAGATGGGCAGTACACTGAAGCTTTCTTT
>TRBV11-2|NA|TRBJ2-1|17|NA
CASSLVSWRGRGNEQFF
TGTGCCAGCAGCTTAGTATCTTGGCGGGGGCGGGGGAATGAGCAGTTCTTC
>TRBV28|few|TRBJ2-7|15|TRBD2
CASSQTSGRLYEQYF
TGTGCCAGCAGTCAAACTAGCGGGCGTCTCTACGAGCAGTACTTC
>TRBV6-1|many|TRBJ1-5|14|TRBD1
CASGPGTGLPPQHF
TGTGCCAGCGGACCCGGGACAGGGCTACCGCCCCAGCATTTT
>TRBV20-1|many|TRBJ2-5|11|NA
CSARWEETQYF
TGCAGTGCTAGATGGGAGGAGACCCAGTACTTC
>TRBV28|many|TRBJ2-5|14|NA
CASRGGRIQETQYF
TGTGCCAGCAGGGGGGGACGGATACAAGAGACCCAGTACTTC
>TRBV20-1|NA|TRBJ2-7|12|TRBD2
CSASVREYEQYF
TGCAGTGCTAGTGTGCGGGAGTACGAGCAGTACTTC
>TRBV11-2|few|TRBJ2-5|18|TRBD2
CASSLAPGVAGLRETQYF
TGTGCCAGCAGCTTAGCCCCCGGAGTAGCGGGGCTCCGGGAGACCCAGTACTTC
>TRBV2|many|TRBJ2-1|17|TRBD2
CASSEARGLDEGNEQFF
TGTGCCAGCAGTGAAGCTAGGGGACTAGACGAAGGTAATGAGCAGTTCTTC
>TRBV6-1|few|TRBJ1-2|14|NA
CASSADRIPYGYTF
TGTGCCAGCAGTGCCGACAGAATCCCTTATGGCTACACCTTC
>TRBV2|many|TRBJ2-1|13|NA
CATLRTGGNEQFF
TGTGCCACCCTAAGGACAGGAGGGAATGAGCAGTTCTTC
>TRBV28|many|TRBJ1-2|13|NA
CASSLKGNYGYTF
TGTGCCAGCAGCCTCAAGGGTAACTATGGCTACACCTTC
>TRBV30|NA|TRBJ1-2|11|NA
CAWSAEEGYTF
TGTGCCTGGAGTGCGGAGGAGGGCTACACCTTC
>TRBV6-2/TRBV6-3|few|TRBJ1-3|17|NA
CASSYVAVTSPGNTIYF
TGTGCCAGCAGTTACGTAGCGGTAACCTCTCCTGGAAACACCATATATTTT
>TRBV29-1|many|TRBJ2-2|16|TRBD1
CSVGPGQTTNTGELFF
TGCAGCGTAGGACCGGGACAGACTACGAACACCGGGGAGCTGTTTTTT
>TRBV24-1|many|TRBJ2-5|13|TRBD2
CATSDSGRETQYF
TGTGCCACCAGCGATAGCGGGAGAGAGACCCAGTACTTC
>TRBV9|NA|TRBJ2-3|12|NA
CASSVERDTQYF
TGTGCCAGCAGCGTAGAACGAGATACGCAGTATTTT
>TRBV28|many|TRBJ2-2|16|TRBD2
CASSPKLAGGPGELFF
TGTGCCAGCAGTCCCAAACTAGCGGGAGGCCCCGGGGAGCTGTTTTTT
>TRBV28|NA|TRBJ2-7|15|NA
CASSPGGTGFHEQYF
TGTGCCAGCAGTCCGGGAGGGACAGGGTTCCACGAGCAGTACTTC
>TRBV9|NA|TRBJ1-2|15|TRBD1
CASSSDGTGAYGYTF
TGTGCCAGCAGCAGCGACGGGACAGGGGCGTATGGCTACACCTTC
>TRBV4-1|once|TRBJ2-2|15|TRBD1
CASTQPDRDTGELFF
TGCGCCAGCACCCAGCCAGACAGGGACACCGGGGAGCTGTTTTTT
>TRBV28|many|TRBJ1-4|18|NA
CASSPQFTSRATNEKLFF
TGTGCCAGCAGTCCCCAATTTACGTCCAGAGCAACTAATGAAAAACTGTTTTTT
>TRBV20-1|NA|TRBJ2-2|14|NA
CSAPPQRDTGELFF
TGCAGTGCACCCCCCCAGCGGGACACCGGGGAGCTGTTTTTT
>TRBV20-1|few|TRBJ2-1|15|TRBD2
CSAGNPGLATNEQFF
TGCAGTGCTGGGAATCCGGGACTAGCGACTAATGAGCAGTTCTTC
>TRBV11-2|NA|TRBJ2-1|15|TRBD2
CASSSPSGTYNEQFF
TGTGCCAGCAGCTCCCCCAGCGGGACCTACAATGAGCAGTTCTTC
>TRBV28|NA|TRBJ2-3|16|TRBD2
CASRLPTTGGSDTQYF
TGTGCCAGCAGACTGCCAACAACGGGAGGGTCAGATACGCAGTATTTT
>TRBV2|many|TRBJ2-7|12|NA
CASSESWHEQYF
TGTGCCAGCAGTGAAAGCTGGCACGAGCAGTACTTC
>TRBV27|NA|TRBJ1-2|18|NA
CASSQGPTAPSADYGYTF
TGTGCCAGCAGTCAAGGCCCGACAGCCCCCTCTGCAGACTATGGCTACACCTTC
>TRBV5-4|NA|TRBJ1-1|16|TRBD1
CASSSEQGVVNTEAFF
TGTGCCAGCAGCTCGGAACAGGGGGTGGTGAACACTGAAGCTTTCTTT
>TRBV29-1|few|TRBJ1-1|12|NA
CSVGIGNTEAFF
TGCAGCGTTGGCATAGGGAACACTGAAGCTTTCTTT
>TRBV5-5|NA|TRBJ1-2|19|NA
CASSLDAQVRGGGPYGYTF
TGTGCCAGCAGCTTGGATGCCCAAGTTCGCGGGGGGGGTCCCTATGGCTACACCTTC
>TRBV30|NA|TRBJ1-1|12|NA
CAWGAGNTEAFF
TGTGCCTGGGGGGCGGGGAACACTGAAGCTTTCTTT
>TRBV6-5|NA|TRBJ1-5|17|NA
CASSYSAGAVSNQPQHF
TGTGCCAGCAGTTATTCGGCAGGGGCCGTAAGCAATCAGCCCCAGCATTTT
>TRBV3-1|NA|TRBJ2-3|16|NA
CASSPLIAGARRTQYF
TGTGCCAGCAGCCCCCTGATCGCGGGTGCCCGGCGGACGCAGTATTTT
>TRBV7-2|many|TRBJ2-7|14|NA
CASSLERGPYEQYF
TGTGCCAGCAGCTTAGAACGGGGACCCTACGAGCAGTACTTC
>TRBV6-5|many|TRBJ2-7|11|NA
CASHSSYEQYF
TGTGCCAGCCACTCCTCCTACGAGCAGTACTTC
>TRBV5-1|NA|TRBJ2-7|13|NA
CASQGGAAGQQYF
TGCGCCAGCCAGGGGGGGGCAGCGGGCCAGCAGTACTTC
>TRBV6-1|few|TRBJ1-4|13|NA
CASRADFNEKLFF
TGTGCCAGCAGGGCGGACTTTAATGAAAAACTGTTTTTT
>TRBV12-3/TRBV12-4|many|TRBJ1-3|14|NA
CASRGQISGNTIYF
TGTGCCAGCAGAGGACAAATCTCTGGAAACACCATATATTTT
>TRBV28|few|TRBJ1-5|15|TRBD1
CASSLGRGPSQPQHF
TGTGCCAGCAGTTTGGGCAGGGGGCCGAGTCAGCCCCAGCATTTT
>TRBV28|few|TRBJ1-3|14|NA
CASSLSAAGNTIYF
TGTGCCAGCAGTTTAAGCGCAGCTGGAAACACCATATATTTT
>TRBV7-2|many|TRBJ2-4|15|NA
CASSLEGGAKNIQYF
TGTGCCAGCAGCCTGGAGGGGGGGGCCAAAAACATTCAGTACTTC
>TRBV12-3/TRBV12-4|many|TRBJ2-5|15|NA
CASSFSGEGLETQYF
TGTGCCAGCAGTTTTTCGGGAGAAGGGTTGGAGACCCAGTACTTC
>TRBV15|many|TRBJ2-5|16|TRBD1
CATSRAPGQGRETQYF
TGTGCCACCAGCAGAGCCCCGGGACAGGGGAGGGAGACCCAGTACTTC
>TRBV3-1|NA|TRBJ2-7|15|TRBD2
CASSQPGLGIHEQYF
TGTGCCAGCAGCCAACCGGGACTAGGGATCCACGAGCAGTACTTC
>TRBV5-1|many|TRBJ1-5|14|NA
CASREAFYNQPQHF
TGCGCCAGCAGAGAGGCCTTTTACAATCAGCCCCAGCATTTT
>TRBV6-2/TRBV6-3|many|TRBJ2-1|13|NA
CASSYAGYNEQFF
TGTGCCAGCAGTTACGCAGGCTACAATGAGCAGTTCTTC
>TRBV20-1|NA|TRBJ1-1|13|TRBD1
CSARPDRATEAFF
TGCAGTGCTAGACCCGACAGGGCCACTGAAGCTTTCTTT
>TRBV20-1|NA|TRBJ2-5|15|NA
CSARDFAGQRETQYF
TGCAGTGCTAGAGATTTCGCGGGACAACGAGAGACCCAGTACTTC
>TRBV19|NA|TRBJ2-2|14|NA
CASSIVTDTGELFF
TGTGCCAGTAGTATCGTGACGGACACCGGGGAGCTGTTTTTT
>TRBV28|NA|TRBJ1-5|15|NA
CASSRHTGYNQPQHF
TGTGCCAGCAGTAGACACACAGGGTACAATCAGCCCCAGCATTTT
>TRBV28|many|TRBJ2-7|14|TRBD2
CAKFAGGAPYEQYF
TGTGCCAAATTTGCGGGAGGAGCTCCCTACGAGCAGTACTTC
>TRBV6-1|NA|TRBJ2-1|13|TRBD2
CAGGGSSYNEQFF
TGTGCCGGCGGCGGGAGTTCCTACAATGAGCAGTTCTTC